This TCR beta chain was recovered during a study of T cells after yellow fever vaccination. Study-wide background: Some fractions had low cell numbers, and these were prepared with SMART-Seq v4 Ultra Low Input.

CDR1 SGHDN and CDR2 FVKESK come from the germline V gene. This CDR3 region has 16 residues. The V and J ends lost 3 bases and 8 bases, in that order; junction bases with no gene match: 11. Concerning this clonotype itself: The antigen is undetermined.

TCRdb reanalysed the 5' RACE reads using MiXCR and keeps one entry per CDR3 protein. The sample includes some 350,000 distinct CDR3 sequences, over 4% of them seen just once. Whole-study results and caveats: Clonotype sharing between CD4 and CD8 compartments was small. Reappearance after the booster was seen for most primary-vaccination clones, at 96% CD4 and 80% to 90% CD8.

V and J are TRBV14 and TRBJ2-1; 9 bases agree with TRBD1. The clonotype comes from a man in his late teens or twenties who received the YFV17D yellow fever vaccine. The source material was PBMCs, sampled 5 days after the yellow fever booster vaccination. The CDR3 spells CASSQGPGTGFHEQFF. In nucleotides, the CDR3 is TGTGCCAGCAGCCAGGGCCCCGGGACAGGGTTTCATGAGCAGTTCTTC.